Listed here are 8 T cell receptor beta chains from one sample, sequenced in a study of cytomegalovirus exposure and HLA in healthy donors. Primers for the PCR totalled 60 Vbeta and 13 Jbeta. Clones were sequenced by immunoSEQ multiplex PCR, and TCRdb holds only the in-frame ones, with some missing. This table holds some 150,000 clones, approximately 84% found once. The sample consisted of PBMCs. The receptor source for this set is a woman aged 45-65 years in good health and CMV-seropositive.

The V and J genes are TRBV19 and TRBJ2-4; a possible D gene is TRBD1 (5 bases). CDR3 length equals 15 residues. The germline V and J ends were trimmed by 1 base and 5 bases, with 12 bases remaining between them. Germline values: CDR1 LNHDA, CDR2 SQIVND (reference sequence). CDR3 in amino acids: CASSIGGRAQNIQYF. The CDR3 bases are TGTGCCAGTAGTATAGGGGGCAGGGCCCAAAACATTCAGTACTTC.

The genes are TRBV19 and TRBJ1-3; possible D gene TRBD1, 6 bases. Germline V gene data show CDR1 as LNHDA and CDR2 as SQIVND (reference sequence). The CDR3 consists of 15 residues. The germline V and J ends were trimmed by 3 bases and 1 base, with 10 bases remaining between them. The CDR3 DNA reads TGTGCCAGTAGTATCGAGGACAGTTCTGGAAACACCATATATTTT. This translates into CASSIEDSSGNTIYF.

The chain is built from TRBV7-9 and TRBJ2-7, with 15 bases that match TRBD2. Trimming took 5 bases from V and 4 from J; bases not matched to a gene: 15. The CDR3 sequence is 19 residues long. The V gene's germline CDR1 is SEHNR and CDR2 FQNEAQ (reference sequence). In DNA, the CDR3 is TGTGCCAGCAGCCCGAACACTCGGACTAGCGGGAGGGCCTCTTACGAGCAGTACTTC. Protein sequence: CASSPNTRTSGRASYEQYF. Full variable domain (missing parts from reference TRBV7-9 and TRBJ2-7): DTGVSQNPRHKITKRGQNVTFRCDPISEHNRLYWYRQTLGQGPEFLTYFQNEAQLEKSRLLSDRFSAERPKGSFSTLEIQRTEQGDSAMYLCASSPNTRTSGRASYEQYFGPGTRLTVT.

The gene calls are TRBV6-5 and TRBJ2-3; 10 bases map to TRBD1. Germline V gene sequence: CDR1 MNHEY, CDR2 SVGAGI. Losses at the gene ends were 6 bases for V and 8 bases for J; bases not matched to a gene: 5. This CDR3 is 13 amino acids long. The CDR3 region is CASSWTGGGTQYF. Here the CDR3 DNA reads TGTGCCAGCAGCTGGACAGGGGGTGGTACGCAGTATTTT.

On this clone itself: One end of the junction fails to match germline, which may point to a read error. The same CDR3 can be traced to other DNA sequences in this sample. The chain combines TRBV28 with TRBJ1-1; tentatively, D is TRBD1 (5 bases). CDR1 and CDR2 from the germline V gene are MDHEN and SYDVKM. The CDR3 consists of 15 residues. CDR3 sequence: CASSLWSGKGTEAFF. The CDR3 nucleotides are TGTGCCAGCAGTTTATGGTCAGGGAAGGGCACTGAAGCCTTCTTT.

The J gene is TRBJ1-4, the V gene TRBV29-1, with 10 positions matching TRBD1. Per the germline V gene, CDR1 is SQVTM and CDR2 is ANQGSEA. After removal of 7 bases from V and 6 bases from J, the junction contained 8 bases not matched to a gene. The CDR3 is 14 amino acids. The CDR3 is CSGGGTGDHEKLFF. In DNA, the CDR3 is TGCAGCGGGGGGGGGACAGGGGATCATGAAAAACTGTTTTTT. Drawing the rest from reference TRBV29-1 and TRBJ1-4, the complete variable domain is SAVISQKPSRDICQRGTSLTIQCQVDSQVTMMFWYRQQPGQSLTLIATANQGSEATYESGFVIDKFPISRPNLTFSTLTVSNMSPEDSSIYLCSGGGTGDHEKLFFGSGTQLSVL.

The V gene is TRBV28, the J gene TRBJ2-2; D possibly corresponds to TRBD1 (6 bases). Germline V gives CDR1 MDHEN, CDR2 SYDVKM. CDR3 size: 14 residues. Deletions cut 5 bases from V and 6 bases from J, with 13 bases between. The CDR3 region is CASSEPGVPGELFF. CDR3 bases: TGTGCCAGCAGTGAGCCAGGGGTTCCCGGGGAGCTGTTTTTT.

The chain has TRBV18 and TRBJ2-7, with 11 bases fitting TRBD2. Unmatched junction bases numbered 7, after V lost 3 bases and J lost 0 bases. Germline values: CDR1 KGHSH, CDR2 LQKENI. This CDR3 region has 17 residues. Here the CDR3 reads CASSPPGLADHSYEQYF. The CDR3 coding sequence is TGTGCCAGCTCACCTCCGGGACTAGCGGATCACTCCTACGAGCAGTACTTC.